This is a list of T cell receptor beta chains from one sample in a study of radiotherapy plus CTLA-4 blockade in lung cancer. TCRdb's copy holds only in-frame clones and misses some; the assay was immunoSEQ multiplex PCR. Of fewer than 70,000 clones listed, roughly 78% are singletons. Sequenced here: peripheral blood, sampled from a patient treated with radiotherapy plus ipilimumab. These receptors all stem from a human donor with non-small cell lung cancer who had a complete response to radiotherapy plus ipilimumab. Both conserved end residues are part of each CDR3.

>TRBV5-6|TRBJ2-5|14
CASSLPDLPGTQYF
>TRBV9|TRBJ2-3|15
CASSLIDRTADTQYF
>TRBV19|TRBJ1-1|16
CASSIDHGVLNTEAFF
>TRBV7-9|TRBJ2-5|15
CASSFQGGTQETQYF
>TRBV5-6|TRBJ2-1|16
CASSPGAGSSYNEQFF
>TRBV5-4|TRBJ1-3|14
CASSLDPSGNTIYF
>TRBV7-2|TRBJ1-3|15
CASSLTGSSGNTIYF
>TRBV5-1|TRBJ1-2|15
CASRGQGSTYYGYTF
>TRBV7-2|TRBJ1-2|17
CASSLGAGGNGVYGYTF
>TRBV11-3|TRBJ2-1|14
CASSLPSSYNEQFF
>TRBV7-2|TRBJ1-3|16
CASSLHPQGAGDTIYF
>TRBV18|TRBJ1-2|15
CASSPPPGIGDGYTF
>TRBV5-6|TRBJ1-2|14
CASSEGQISYGYTF
>TRBV30|TRBJ2-4|16
CAWSGNRPLAKNIQYF
>TRBV6-1|TRBJ2-5|13
CASSDGQGETQYF
>TRBV5-1|TRBJ1-1|14
CASSLAGGRTEAFF
>TRBV9|TRBJ2-3|18
CASSVAARTGFSTDTQYF
>TRBV15|TRBJ1-3|20
CATSREHTLNKRRGGNTIYF
>TRBV7-2|TRBJ1-2|15
CASSFARTALSGYTF
>TRBV5-8|TRBJ1-2|15
CASSLRRQGQSGYTF
>TRBV2|TRBJ1-2|12
CASSEVGYGYTF
>TRBV30|TRBJ1-2|15
CAWSDEGDPNYGYTF
>TRBV5-5|TRBJ1-2|15
CASSAGQGTFYGYTF
>TRBV18|TRBJ2-7|12
CASSPGVSEQYF
>TRBV4-3|TRBJ1-6|17
CASSPQTGVSYNSPLHF
>TRBV14|TRBJ1-1|14
CASSRNMGVTEAFF
>TRBV15|TRBJ1-2|15
CATSRRDRGNYGYTF
>TRBV9|TRBJ2-2|14
CASSGTGVTGELFF
>TRBV5-5|TRBJ1-6|16
CASSLQGAKNNSPLHF
>TRBV7-2|TRBJ2-3|17
CASSLTTLLGVQDTQYF
>TRBV18|TRBJ1-3|13
CASSPNRENTIYF
>TRBV2|TRBJ1-1|14
CASSKEVGSTEAFF
>TRBV4-3|TRBJ2-5|15
CASSQGDSFQETQYF
>TRBV28|TRBJ2-4|16
CASSYSGSVSKNIQYF
>TRBV9|TRBJ2-1|15
CASSTQTSGGLEQFF
>TRBV9|TRBJ2-1|16
CASSVEGRGGANEQFF
>TRBV6-1|TRBJ2-1|14
CASSELAAYNEQFF
>TRBV6-1|TRBJ2-5|15
CASSEAGQAQETQYF
>TRBV5-1|TRBJ1-2|12
CASSLEGYGYTF
>TRBV15|TRBJ1-5|14
CATSRGLSNQPQHF